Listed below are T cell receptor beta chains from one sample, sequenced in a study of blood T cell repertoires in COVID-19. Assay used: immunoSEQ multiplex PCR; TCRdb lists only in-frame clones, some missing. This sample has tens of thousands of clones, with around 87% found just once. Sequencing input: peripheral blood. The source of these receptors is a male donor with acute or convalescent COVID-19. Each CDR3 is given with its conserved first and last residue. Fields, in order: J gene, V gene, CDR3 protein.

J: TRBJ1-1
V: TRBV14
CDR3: CASSQDLGQGSTEAFF

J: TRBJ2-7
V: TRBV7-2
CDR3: CASTYGTGVGEQYF

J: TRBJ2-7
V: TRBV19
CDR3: CASSIGGTPTGEQYF

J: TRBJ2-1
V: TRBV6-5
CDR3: CASSYWRAGGGDEQFF

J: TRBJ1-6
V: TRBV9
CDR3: CASSAAGQGSHSPLHF

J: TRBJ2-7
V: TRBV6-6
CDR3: CASSYSGTGGHEQYF

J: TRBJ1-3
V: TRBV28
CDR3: CASSGGQYSGNTIYF

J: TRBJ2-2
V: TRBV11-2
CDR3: CASGGGARTGELFF

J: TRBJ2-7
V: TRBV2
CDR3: CASSGDSLYEQYF

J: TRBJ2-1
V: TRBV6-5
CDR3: CASVGNEQFF

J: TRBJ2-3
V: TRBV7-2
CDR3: CASSFTSGGSDTQYF

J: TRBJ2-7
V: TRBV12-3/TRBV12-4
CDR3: CASSPIRNGEQYF

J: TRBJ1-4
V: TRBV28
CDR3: CASSLSGTGGYEKLFF

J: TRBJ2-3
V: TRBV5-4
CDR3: CASSLQGEGTDTQYF

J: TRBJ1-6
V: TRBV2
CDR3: CASSERGDGSPLHF

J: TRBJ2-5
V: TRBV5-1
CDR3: CASAPGLAGAGLETQYF

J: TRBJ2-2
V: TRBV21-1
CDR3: CASSKVLAGGPSGELFF

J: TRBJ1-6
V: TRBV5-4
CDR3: CASSPDFGAVLHF

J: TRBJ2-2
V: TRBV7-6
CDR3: CASSFRRGENTGELFF

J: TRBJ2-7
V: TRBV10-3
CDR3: CAIRDPSGANYEQYF

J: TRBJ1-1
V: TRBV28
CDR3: CASSPTGGNTEAFF

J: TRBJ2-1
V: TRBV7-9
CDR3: CASSAEGQGARNEQFF

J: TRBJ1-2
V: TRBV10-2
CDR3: CASSGGNYGYTF

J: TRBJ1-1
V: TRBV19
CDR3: CASSTTVNTEAFF

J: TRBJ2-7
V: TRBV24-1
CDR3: CATSDPGDAPYEQYF

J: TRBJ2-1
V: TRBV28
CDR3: CASSFDRRSYNEQFF

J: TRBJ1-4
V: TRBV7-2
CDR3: CASSPGTGVEKLFF

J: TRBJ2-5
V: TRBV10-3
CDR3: CAIGPDGKEETQYF

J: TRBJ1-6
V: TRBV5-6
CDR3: CASSGGVIYNSPLHF

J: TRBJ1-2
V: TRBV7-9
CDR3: CASSRKGQDYGYTF

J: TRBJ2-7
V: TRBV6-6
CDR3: CASTLTGTGGFEQYF